One sample yielded the 22 T cell receptor beta chains listed below, sequenced in a study of T cell repertoires in cytomegalovirus infection. From the reads, TCRdb called clonotypes with MiXCR, one entry per CDR3 protein. The profile shows tens of thousands of distinct CDR3 sequences, over 3.5% of them singletons. The sample taken for sequencing was PBMCs. These receptors all come from a human donor in good health (CMV status not recorded). Some clones in this sample may be carry-over from other donors' samples.

The sample holds many counts of this clonotype. The rearrangement uses TRBV7-2 and TRBJ2-7; 11 bases are shared with TRBD1. The CDR3 totals 16 residues. V was clipped by 2 bases and J by 4 bases; unmatched bases: 7. Germline CDR1 and CDR2: SGHTA and FQGNSA. CDR3: CASSLTPGQGVYEQYF. The CDR3 DNA follows: TGTGCCAGCAGCTTAACTCCGGGACAGGGGGTATACGAGCAGTACTTC.

This clonotype was observed at least ten times. The chain joins TRBV7-3 to TRBJ2-1; 9 bases agree with TRBD2. V trimming: 4 bases; J trimming: 1 base; junction bases outside the gene matches: 5. The CDR3 is 16 residues long. Germline V gives CDR1 SGHTA, CDR2 FQGTGA. CDR3 in amino acids: CASSSLAGLSYNEQFF. As DNA, the CDR3 is TGTGCCAGCAGCTCGCTAGCGGGACTATCCTACAATGAGCAGTTCTTC.

This clonotype was counted at least ten times. The CDR3 loop reads CASSLAGLGPDTQYF. The DNA for the CDR3 is TGTGCCAGCAGTTTAGCGGGATTGGGTCCAGATACGCAGTATTTT. This chain uses TRBV27 with TRBJ2-3, with a possible D match to TRBD2 (6 bases). Germline CDR1 is MNHEY and CDR2 is SMNVEV (reference sequence). CDR3 size: 15 residues. With 2 bases removed from V and 4 bases from J, the gap between germline ends came to 13 bases.

This clonotype was recorded many times. The chain has TRBV7-2 and TRBJ1-2; D uncertain. The length of the CDR3 is 13 residues. Looked up from germline, CDR1 is SGHTA and CDR2 is FQGNSA. Trimming cost V 1 base and J 8 bases, with 11 bases left between them. CDR3 residues: CASSLDPLPGYTF. CDR3 nucleotide sequence: TGTGCCAGCAGCTTAGACCCCTTACCGGGCTACACCTTC. The variable domain in full, with the rest retrieved from reference TRBV7-2 and TRBJ1-2, is GAGVSQSPSNKVTEKGKDVELRCDPISGHTALYWYRQSLGQGLEFLIYFQGNSAPDKSGLPSDRFSAERTGGSVSTLTIQRTQQEDSAVYLCASSLDPLPGYTFGSGTRLTVV.

In its sample, this clonotype was seen many times. In nucleotides, the CDR3 is TGTGCCAGCAGTGAAGGGGGACTTACCTACAATGAGCAGTTCTTC. Its translation: CASSEGGLTYNEQFF. The rearrangement links TRBV2 to TRBJ2-1, with a weak D call TRBD2 (6 bases). CDR1 SNHLY and CDR2 FYNNEI come from the germline V gene. CDR3 length equals 15 residues. The V end lost 1 base, the J end lost 2 bases, and 9 bases lay between the germline ends.

This clonotype was detected many times. This sequence joins TRBV7-3 and TRBJ2-1; D might be TRBD1 or TRBD2, each matching 5 bases. CDR3 length: 15 residues. V was cut by 2 bases and J by 2 bases, with 10 bases left in between. CDR1 is SGHTA, CDR2 FQGTGA, per germline. CDR3 sequence: CASSLSGPPYNEQFF. The CDR3 DNA follows: TGTGCCAGCAGCTTATCGGGGCCGCCCTACAATGAGCAGTTCTTC.

This clonotype was counted many times. The chain joins TRBV15 to TRBJ2-7, with 7 bases matching TRBD1. The CDR3 is made up of 13 amino acids. Germline CDR1 LNHNV, CDR2 YYDKDF (reference sequence). V shed 5 bases, J shed 3 bases, and the junction held 4 bases outside the gene matches. CDR3 in amino acids: CATSPGQIYEQYF. For the CDR3, the DNA is TGTGCCACCAGCCCGGGACAGATCTACGAGCAGTACTTC.

At least ten counts were recorded for this clonotype. The V gene is TRBV7-2, the J gene TRBJ1-5, with TRBD1 as a possible D gene (6 bases). The germline V and J ends were trimmed by 2 bases and 0 bases, with 17 bases remaining between them. The CDR3 loop spans 18 amino acids. The germline V gene has CDR1 SGHTA and CDR2 FQGNSA. The DNA of the CDR3 is TGTGCCAGCAGCTTACAGGGGCCCTTCACTTATAGCAATCAGCCCCAGCATTTT. This codes for CASSLQGPFTYSNQPQHF.

In this sample, this clonotype turned up many times. V usage is TRBV19 and J usage is TRBJ2-1, with 9 bases aligning to TRBD2. The germline V gene encodes CDR1 LNHDA and CDR2 SQIVND (reference sequence). The V segment lost 4 bases and the J segment 6 bases; nucleotides outside the gene matches: 22. CDR3 length equals 20 residues. The CDR3 here is CASSKEGTEAGGPYINEQFF. The CDR3 DNA sequence: TGTGCCAGTAGTAAGGAGGGAACGGAGGCGGGAGGGCCTTACATCAATGAGCAGTTCTTC.

At least ten counts were recorded for this clonotype. The CDR3 loop is CASSPDRRPQETQYF. CDR3 sequence (DNA): TGTGCCAGCAGTCCGGACAGGCGTCCTCAGGAGACCCAGTACTTC. The chain carries TRBV28 and TRBJ2-5; 7 bases are shared with TRBD1. The CDR3 runs to 15 residues. V lost 5 bases to trimming and J lost 5 bases; unmatched junction nucleotides: 11. CDR1 and CDR2 from the germline V gene are MDHEN and SYDVKM.

Ten or more counts support this clonotype. This chain joins TRBV7-2 and TRBJ2-7; no clear D gene. Germline V gene sequence: CDR1 SGHTA, CDR2 FQGNSA. This CDR3 has 11 amino acids. V lost 4 bases, J lost 9 bases, and 10 bases lay in between. The CDR3: CASSSLSRQYF. The CDR3 DNA follows: TGTGCCAGCAGCTCCCTCAGCCGGCAGTACTTC.

This clonotype was seen many times. One end of the junction varies from germline; a read error may be responsible. The rearrangement links TRBV7-6 to TRBJ2-5; perhaps D is TRBD1 or TRBD2 (5 bases each). CDR1 and CDR2 (germline): SGHVS, FNYEAQ. The CDR3 runs 14 residues. CDR3 in DNA: TGTGCTAGCAGCCCCACGGGGCGAGGGGAGACCCAGTACTTC. This gives the protein CASSPTGRGETQYF.

This clonotype showed up many times. One end of the junction varies from germline; a read error may be responsible. This chain connects TRBV7-7 to TRBJ2-2; perhaps TRBD1 as D (5 bases). The length of the CDR3 is 16 residues. The germline gives CDR1 SSHAT, CDR2 FNYEAQ (reference sequence). CDR3 in DNA: TGTGCTAGCAGCTTAGGGGTTGGAAAGAACACCGGGGAGCTGTTTTTT. Amino acids: CASSLGVGKNTGELFF.

In this sample, this clonotype turned up many times. The gene calls are TRBV7-2 and TRBJ1-1; D remains unclear. The CDR3 has 13 amino acids. Germline CDR1 SGHTA, CDR2 FQGNSA. V lost 2 bases to trimming and J lost 7 bases, with 11 bases between them. CDR3 sequence: CASSLWVSREAFF. CDR3 nucleotide sequence: TGTGCCAGCAGCTTATGGGTGAGTCGTGAAGCTTTCTTT.

This clonotype was observed many times. This chain uses TRBV7-3 with TRBJ1-2; TRBD1 matches 11 bases. The CDR3 has 14 amino acids. Germline values: CDR1 SGHTA, CDR2 FQGTGA. Unmatched junction bases numbered 6, after V lost 5 bases and J lost 7 bases. For the CDR3, the DNA is TGTGCCAGCAGCCCGGGACAGGGGGTTGGTGGCTACACCTTC. Amino acid sequence: CASSPGQGVGGYTF.

This chain uses TRBV19 with TRBJ1-2; D is undetermined. This CDR3 is 12 amino acids long. Looked up from germline, CDR1 is LNHDA and CDR2 is SQIVND (reference sequence). The ends were cut back, 9 bases at V and 3 bases at J, with 11 bases in the middle. As DNA, the CDR3 is TGTGCCAGCCTGACATATTACTATGGCTACACCTTC. Its translation is CASLTYYYGYTF. The entire variable domain, with the rest obtained from reference TRBV19 and TRBJ1-2, is as follows: DGGITQSPKYLFRKEGQNVTLSCEQNLNHDAMYWYRQDPGQGLRLIYYSQIVNDFQKGDIAEGYSVSREKKESFPLTVTSAQKNPTAFYLCASLTYYYGYTFGSGTRLTVV.

There are many counts of this clonotype. The chain links TRBV7-3 to TRBJ2-1; 9 bases line up with TRBD1. Germline V gene sequence: CDR1 SGHTA, CDR2 FQGTGA. This CDR3 has 14 residues. V gave up 3 bases and J gave up 7 bases; unmatched junction bases: 4. CDR3 protein: CASSLDRGRNEQFF. The CDR3 coding sequence is TGTGCCAGCAGCTTGGACAGGGGACGGAATGAGCAGTTCTTC. Looking up the rest from reference TRBV7-3 and TRBJ2-1 gives the full variable domain: GAGVSQTPSNKVTEKGKYVELRCDPISGHTALYWYRQSLGQGPEFLIYFQGTGAADDSGLPNDRFFAVRPEGSVSTLKIQRTERGDSAVYLCASSLDRGRNEQFFGPGTRLTVL.

This clonotype was counted many times. This sequence joins TRBV7-2 and TRBJ2-5; D might be TRBD1 or TRBD2, each matching 6 bases. The CDR3 spans 16 residues. Germline CDR1 SGHTA, CDR2 FQGNSA. Trimming stripped 1 base from V and 4 bases from J, with 16 bases between. For the CDR3, the DNA is TGTGCCAGCAGCTTAGGTTGGGGGGCCGGTGGAGAGACCCAGTACTTC. Protein sequence: CASSLGWGAGGETQYF.

This clonotype was observed many times. This chain joins TRBV20-1 and TRBJ2-1; D possibly corresponds to TRBD2 (5 bases). The germline CDR1 and CDR2 sequences are DFQATT and SNEGSKA (reference sequence). The germline V and J ends were trimmed by 0 bases and 1 base, with 13 bases remaining between them. The CDR3 spans 16 residues. CDR3 bases: TGCAGTGCTAGAGAAGGGCTGAGCGGTTCCTACAATGAGCAGTTCTTC. Translating it yields CSAREGLSGSYNEQFF.

This clonotype was picked up many times. This chain uses TRBV6-2 or TRBV6-3 with TRBJ2-7; D is possibly TRBD1 (6 bases). Per germline, CDR1 MNHEY and CDR2 SVGEGT. The V and J ends lost 5 bases and 5 bases respectively, with 19 bases between them. CDR3 size: 15 residues. The CDR3 DNA is TGTGCCAGCAGTCCTCCGGGGTCACAGGGCAACGAGCAGTACTTC. Encoded protein: CASSPPGSQGNEQYF.

The table lists this clonotype with many counts. The chain has TRBV5-1 and TRBJ2-3, with D possibly TRBD2 on 6 matching bases. Germline loops: CDR1 SGHRS, CDR2 YFSETQ. The V gene lost 2 bases and the J gene lost 3 bases, with 10 bases spanning the gap. The CDR3 sequence is 14 residues long. CDR3 loop: CASSFLSGTDTQYF. CDR3 nucleotide sequence: TGCGCCAGCAGCTTTCTGAGCGGGACAGATACGCAGTATTTT.

At least ten counts were recorded for this clonotype. The chain uses TRBV12-3 or TRBV12-4 and TRBJ2-5; a possible D gene is TRBD2 (5 bases). V gave up 6 bases and J gave up 5 bases, with 7 bases separating them. The CDR3 contains 11 residues. CDR3 in DNA: TGTGCCAGCAGCAGAGGGGAGACCCAGTACTTC. The encoded protein is CASSRGETQYF.